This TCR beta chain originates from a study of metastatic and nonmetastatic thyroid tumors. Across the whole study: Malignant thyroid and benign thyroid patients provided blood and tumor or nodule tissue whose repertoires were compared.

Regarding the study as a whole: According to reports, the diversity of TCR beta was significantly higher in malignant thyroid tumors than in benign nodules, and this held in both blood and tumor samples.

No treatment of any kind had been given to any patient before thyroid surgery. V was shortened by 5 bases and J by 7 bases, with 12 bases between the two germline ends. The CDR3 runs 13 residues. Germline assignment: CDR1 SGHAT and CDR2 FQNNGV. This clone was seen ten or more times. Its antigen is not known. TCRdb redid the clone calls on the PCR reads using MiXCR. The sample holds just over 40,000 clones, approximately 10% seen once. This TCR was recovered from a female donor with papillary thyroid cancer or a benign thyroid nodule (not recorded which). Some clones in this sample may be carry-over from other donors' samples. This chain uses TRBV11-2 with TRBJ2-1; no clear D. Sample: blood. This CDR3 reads CASSEAWHNEQFF. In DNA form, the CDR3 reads TGTGCCAGCAGCGAAGCCTGGCATAATGAGCAGTTCTTC.